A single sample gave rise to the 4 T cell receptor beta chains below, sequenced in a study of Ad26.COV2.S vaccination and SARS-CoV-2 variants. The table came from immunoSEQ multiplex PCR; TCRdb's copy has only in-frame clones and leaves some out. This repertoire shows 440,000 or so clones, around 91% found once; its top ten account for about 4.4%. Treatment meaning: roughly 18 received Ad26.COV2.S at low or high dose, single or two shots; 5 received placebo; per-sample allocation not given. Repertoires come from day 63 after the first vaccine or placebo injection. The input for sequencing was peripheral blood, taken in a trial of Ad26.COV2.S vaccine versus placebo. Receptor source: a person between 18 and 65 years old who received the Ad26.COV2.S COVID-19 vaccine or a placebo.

DNA of the CDR3: TGTGCCAGTCAAAGCTCTGGAAACACCATATATTTT. Its translation is CASQSSGNTIYF. The chain links TRBV6-5 to TRBJ1-3, with D unresolved. Looked up from germline, CDR1 is MNHEY and CDR2 is SVGAGI. Trimming took off 9 bases at V and 0 bases at J, with 6 bases between the two ends. This CDR3 is built from 12 residues.

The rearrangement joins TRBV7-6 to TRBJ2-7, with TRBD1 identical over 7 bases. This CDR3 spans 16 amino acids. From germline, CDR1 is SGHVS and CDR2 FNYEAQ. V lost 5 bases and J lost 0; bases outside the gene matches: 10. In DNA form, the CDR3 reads TGTGCCAGCAGCCTCAACCCGGGACAGTTCTCCTACGAGCAGTACTTC. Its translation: CASSLNPGQFSYEQYF.

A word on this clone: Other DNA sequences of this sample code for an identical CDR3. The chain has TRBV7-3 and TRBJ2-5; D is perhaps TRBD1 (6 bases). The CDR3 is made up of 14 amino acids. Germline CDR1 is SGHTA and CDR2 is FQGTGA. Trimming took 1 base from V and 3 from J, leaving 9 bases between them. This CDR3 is CASSLMGHKETQYF. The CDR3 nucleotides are TGTGCCAGCAGCTTAATGGGACATAAAGAGACCCAGTACTTC. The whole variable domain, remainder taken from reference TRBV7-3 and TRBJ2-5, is GAGVSQTPSNKVTEKGKYVELRCDPISGHTALYWYRQSLGQGPEFLIYFQGTGAADDSGLPNDRFFAVRPEGSVSTLKIQRTERGDSAVYLCASSLMGHKETQYFGPGTRLLVL.

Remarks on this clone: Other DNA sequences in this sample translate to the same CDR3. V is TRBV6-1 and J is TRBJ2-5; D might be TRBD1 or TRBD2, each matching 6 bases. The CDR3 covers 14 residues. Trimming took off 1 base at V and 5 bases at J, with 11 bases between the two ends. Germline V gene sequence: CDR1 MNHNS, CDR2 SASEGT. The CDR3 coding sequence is TGTGCCAGCAGTGAAGGGGGGGCAGGGGAGACCCAGTACTTC. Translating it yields CASSEGGAGETQYF.